These 21 T cell receptor beta chains came from one sample sequenced in a study of human T cells and chemical hapten exposure. TCRdb ran MiXCR on the RACE reads and lists one entry per CDR3 protein. The sample consists of some 250,000 distinct CDR3 sequences, 7.7% of them appearing once. Time point of the sample: pre-sensitization, week 0. Specified treatment: therapeutic diphenylcyclopropenone sensitization with weekly scalp DPC. Specimen: whole blood, collected in connection with sensitization to the hapten diphenylcyclopropenone (DPC). These receptors came from a man between 18 and 29 years old with alopecia areata. Some clones in this sample may be carry-over from other donors' samples.

This clonotype was seen once. A much larger clone sits a single nucleotide away, making a read error possible. The V and J genes are TRBV2 and TRBJ2-1, with 8 bases lining up with TRBD2. The CDR3 is made up of 14 amino acids. The ends lost 4 bases at V and 7 bases at J; junction bases unmatched: 6. Germline V gene sequence: CDR1 SNHLY, CDR2 FYNNEI. This CDR3 reads CASSGGGTFNEQFF. CDR3 nucleotide sequence: TGTGCCAGCAGTGGCGGGGGGACCTTTAATGAGCAGTTCTTC.

The chain joins TRBV6-5 to TRBJ2-7; D perhaps matches TRBD1 (6 bases). CDR3 length: 15 amino acids. Germline CDR1 is MNHEY and CDR2 is SVGAGI. Trimming removed 0 bases from V and 3 bases from J, with 12 bases in between. For the CDR3, the DNA is TGTGCCAGCAGTTACTCGGACAGAACTTACTACGAGCAGTACTTC. As protein: CASSYSDRTYYEQYF.

V gene TRBV10-2 combines with J gene TRBJ1-1; 7 bases align to TRBD1. V dropped 7 bases and J dropped 6; count of bases not matched to a gene: 8. The CDR3 runs to 13 residues. From germline, CDR1 is WSHSY and CDR2 SAAADI. This CDR3 reads CASKRQGLSEAFF. CDR3 DNA: TGCGCCAGCAAAAGACAGGGTCTCTCTGAAGCTTTCTTT.

V and J are TRBV3-1 and TRBJ2-5; 13 positions match TRBD2. CDR1 is LGHDT and CDR2 is YNNKEL in the germline V gene (reference sequence). The CDR3 covers 16 residues. The J segment lost 1 base and the V segment lost 5 bases, leaving 4 bases of the junction unmatched. CDR3 DNA: TGTGCCAGCAGCAGGACTAGCGGGGGATCCCAAGAGACCCAGTACTTC. Its protein is CASSRTSGGSQETQYF.

The CDR3 DNA reads as TGTGCCAGCTCACCATCTATGGGACAGGGGGCCAAAAACATTCAGTACTTC. As protein: CASSPSMGQGAKNIQYF. The V and J genes are TRBV18 and TRBJ2-4, with 10 bases identical to TRBD1. J lost 1 base, V lost 2 bases, and 5 bases had no gene match. Germline-derived CDR1 and CDR2 are KGHSH and LQKENI. The CDR3 has 17 amino acids.

To note about this clonotype: A single base separates this from a much larger clone, so it may be a read error. The chain is built from TRBV5-1 and TRBJ2-1; unclear D gene. The CDR3 runs to 12 residues. Germline CDR1 reads SGHRS; CDR2 reads YFSETQ. The CDR3 protein is CATSPDHNEQFF. In DNA form, the CDR3 reads TGCGCCACCAGCCCGGATCACAATGAGCAGTTCTTC.

In this sample, this clonotype turned up a few times. This chain joins TRBV5-1 and TRBJ2-2; the D gene is possibly TRBD1 (6 bases). This CDR3 has 13 residues. Per the germline V gene, CDR1 is SGHRS and CDR2 is YFSETQ. V was shortened by 4 bases and J by 5 bases, with 9 bases between the two germline ends. The DNA for the CDR3 is TGCGCCAGCAGCGAGGACAGTACCGGGGAGCTGTTTTTT. Translation gives CASSEDSTGELFF.

The sample holds many counts of this clonotype. V is TRBV7-2 and J is TRBJ2-5; 8 positions match TRBD1. CDR1 is SGHTA, CDR2 FQGNSA, per germline. V lost 3 bases and J lost 2; bases outside the gene matches: 8. The CDR3 loop spans 16 amino acids. The CDR3 protein is CASSFQGATAQETQYF. The CDR3 DNA reads as TGTGCCAGCAGCTTCCAGGGGGCTACCGCTCAAGAGACCCAGTACTTC.

This sequence joins TRBV6-2 or TRBV6-3 and TRBJ2-1, with 10 bases matching TRBD2. This CDR3 region has 15 residues. Per germline, CDR1 MNHEY and CDR2 SVGEGT. J was trimmed by 8 bases and V by 2 bases; bases with no gene match: 6. As DNA, the CDR3 is TGTGCCAGCAGTTACCTAGCGGGAGTCCTCGATGAGCAGTTCTTC. Translating gives CASSYLAGVLDEQFF.

This clonotype came up many times. The chain uses TRBV12-3 or TRBV12-4 and TRBJ1-2, with no clear D. V shed 6 bases and J shed 6 bases, with 14 bases lying between them. The CDR3 runs to 13 residues. The DNA for the CDR3 is TGTGCCAGCAGCCGCCTTTGGAAGGATGGCTACACCTTC. Its translation: CASSRLWKDGYTF.

This clonotype has just a few counts. The chain has TRBV10-3 and TRBJ1-2; tentative D call: TRBD1 (5 bases). V lost 3 bases to trimming and J lost 0 bases, with 8 bases between them. Germline V lookup: CDR1 ENHRY, CDR2 SYGVKD. CDR3 length: 14 residues. Here the CDR3 reads CAISDRTTNYGYTF. For the CDR3, the DNA is TGTGCCATCAGTGATCGGACAACTAACTATGGCTACACCTTC.

At least ten counts were recorded for this clonotype. CDR3 sequence (DNA): TGTGCCAGCAGTTCCCGGGACGGCAATGAAAAACTGTTTTTT. It translates to CASSSRDGNEKLFF. V and J are TRBV6-6 and TRBJ1-4; D possibly corresponds to TRBD1 (5 bases). Germline CDR1 MNHNY, CDR2 SVGAGI (reference sequence). Between the trimmed V and J ends, which lost 4 bases and 5 bases, there was a span of 11 bases. The CDR3 runs 14 residues.

This clonotype has a handful of counts. J is TRBJ1-1 and V is TRBV5-6; 7 nucleotides line up with TRBD1. The CDR3 sequence is 16 residues long. V was clipped by 1 base and J by 0 bases; unmatched bases: 6. Looked up from germline, CDR1 is SGHDT and CDR2 is YYEEEE. The CDR3 DNA follows: TGTGCCAGCAGCTTGTGGACAGGCTACATGAACACTGAAGCTTTCTTT. As protein: CASSLWTGYMNTEAFF.

This clonotype turned up a few times. This chain joins TRBV4-3 and TRBJ1-1; possibly TRBD1 for D (6 bases). V was shortened by 5 bases and J by 4 bases, with 14 bases between the two germline ends. CDR1 and CDR2 (germline): LGHNA, YSLEER. CDR3 length equals 14 residues. The CDR3 nucleotides are TGCGCCAGCAGCTCCCTTGGACAGACCACTGAAGCTTTCTTT. Its protein product is CASSSLGQTTEAFF.

The genes are TRBV12-3 or TRBV12-4 and TRBJ2-3; D may be TRBD1 (6 bases). The CDR3 has 16 residues. The germline V and J ends were trimmed by 6 bases and 1 base, with 17 bases remaining between them. The CDR3 coding sequence is TGTGCCAGCAGCGCCCTGGGGGCCTTACGCACAGATACGCAGTATTTT. Encoded protein: CASSALGALRTDTQYF.

In DNA, the CDR3 is TGTGCCAGCAGCTTTAGCTGGACAGGGATCAGCAAAAACATTCAGTACTTC. It encodes CASSFSWTGISKNIQYF. This chain connects TRBV3-1 to TRBJ2-4, with TRBD1 matching over 8 bases. Germline CDR1 reads LGHDT; CDR2 reads YNNKEL (reference sequence). The CDR3 spans 17 residues. V trimming: 5 bases; J trimming: 3 bases; junction bases outside the gene matches: 12. The full variable domain, its missing parts supplied by reference TRBV3-1 and TRBJ2-4, is DTAVSQTPKYLVTQMGNDKSIKCEQNLGHDTMYWYKQDSKKFLKIMFSYNNKELIINETVPNRFSPKSPDKAHLNLHINSLELGDSAVYFCASSFSWTGISKNIQYFGAGTRLSVL.

This clonotype was seen a few times. The chain links TRBV27 to TRBJ1-1, with D possibly matching TRBD1 (6 bases). Germline assignment: CDR1 MNHEY and CDR2 SMNVEV (reference sequence). The ends were cut back, 5 bases at V and 2 bases at J, with 15 bases in the middle. The CDR3 has 15 amino acids. The CDR3 DNA sequence: TGTGCCAGCAGTCCTTGGACAGATTCTAACACTGAAGCTTTCTTT. Translated: CASSPWTDSNTEAFF.

CDR3 bases: TGCGCCAGCAGCCCGCCTTTTATTCTAGCGGGGGGAGCCTACGAGCAGTACTTC. Residues: CASSPPFILAGGAYEQYF. V and J are TRBV5-1 and TRBJ2-7; 11 nucleotides match TRBD2. V trimming: 4 bases; J trimming: 2 bases; junction bases outside the gene matches: 14. There are 18 residues in the CDR3. The germline CDR1 and CDR2 sequences are SGHRS and YFSETQ.

J is TRBJ2-7 and V is TRBV6-2 or TRBV6-3; D gene ambiguous. V lost 1 base and J 4 bases, leaving 8 bases between the germline ends. Germline CDR1 is MNHEY and CDR2 is SVGEGT. This CDR3 has 13 residues. The CDR3 bases are TGTGCCAGCAGTTACTACCCAGATTACGAGCAGTACGTC. Translating it yields CASSYYPDYEQYV.

This clonotype was seen only a few times. The chain joins TRBV29-1 to TRBJ1-1; 8 bases are shared with TRBD1. Losses at the gene ends were 6 bases for V and 5 bases for J; bases not matched to a gene: 11. CDR3 length: 14 residues. Germline CDR1 and CDR2: SQVTM and ANQGSEA. The CDR3 DNA reads as TGCAGCGTAGATCCGACAGGGGAAGGGACTGAAGCTTTCTTT. This codes for CSVDPTGEGTEAFF. Based on the CDR3 plus reference TRBV29-1 and TRBJ1-1, the full variable domain is SAVISQKPSRDICQRGTSLTIQCQVDSQVTMMFWYRQQPGQSLTLIATANQGSEATYESGFVIDKFPISRPNLTFSTLTVSNMSPEDSSIYLCSVDPTGEGTEAFFGQGTRLTVV.

This clonotype was counted ten times or more. The V and J genes are TRBV15 and TRBJ2-5; tentative D call: TRBD1 (6 bases). Germline V gives CDR1 LNHNV, CDR2 YYDKDF (reference sequence). V was shortened by 3 bases and J by 1 base, with 18 bases between the two germline ends. The CDR3 consists of 17 residues. In DNA form, the CDR3 reads TGTGCCACCAGCAGCGATGACACCGGGACACGCCAAGAGACCCAGTACTTC. This codes for CATSSDDTGTRQETQYF.